Listed below are T cell receptor beta chains from one sample, sequenced in a study of CD8+CD57+ T cells in acquired aplastic anemia. TCRdb called the reads again in MiXCR, with one record for every CDR3 protein. The data hold hundreds of thousands of distinct CDR3 sequences, with approximately 86% observed a single time. Sequencing used sorted CD4+, CD8+, or CD8+CD57+ T cells (not recorded which) from PBMCs. These TCRs come from a human donor with aplastic anemia. The CDR3 runs from the conserved cysteine through the conserved F or W. D genes are given only for firm matches. The size of a clone is reported for some rows only, either as once, few or many, or as a class for expanded clones.

v_call: TRBV5-1
clone_size: -
d_call: -
j_call: TRBJ2-6
cdr3_nt: TGCGCCAGCAGCTTTACTACCGCTGTACCCAACGTCCTGACTTTC
cdr3_aa: CASSFTTAVPNVLTF

v_call: TRBV6-4
clone_size: -
d_call: -
j_call: TRBJ1-2
cdr3_nt: TGTGCCAGCTGCGTCTCCTCGGCAGCTAACTATGGCTACACCTTC
cdr3_aa: CASCVSSAANYGYTF

v_call: TRBV12-3/TRBV12-4
clone_size: few
d_call: TRBD2
j_call: TRBJ2-1
cdr3_nt: TGTGCCAGCAGCCAAGCTAGCGGAGCCTACAATGAGCAGTTCTTC
cdr3_aa: CASSQASGAYNEQFF

v_call: TRBV7-6
clone_size: -
d_call: TRBD1
j_call: TRBJ1-2
cdr3_nt: TGTGCCAGCAGCTTAGATCTGACAGGGAACAGAGCGGAAACCTTC
cdr3_aa: CASSLDLTGNRAETF

v_call: TRBV7-3
clone_size: -
d_call: -
j_call: TRBJ1-1
cdr3_nt: TGTGCCAGCTCAAGAGATGCCAACGCCGTTGAACACTTATTT
cdr3_aa: CASSRDANAVEHLF

v_call: TRBV2
clone_size: -
d_call: -
j_call: TRBJ1-2
cdr3_nt: TGTGCCAGCAGTGAAGGGCGACAAAATAACTATGGCTACACCTTC
cdr3_aa: CASSEGRQNNYGYTF

v_call: TRBV11-1
clone_size: -
d_call: TRBD1
j_call: TRBJ2-3
cdr3_nt: TGTGCCAGCAGCTTGCTTGGACAGGCCGATACGCAGTATTTT
cdr3_aa: CASSLLGQADTQYF

v_call: TRBV7-9
clone_size: -
d_call: -
j_call: TRBJ2-2
cdr3_nt: TGTGCTAGCAGCTTATCCCCGAGGAATGAGCAGTTCTTCCTGTTTTTT
cdr3_aa: CASSLSPRNEQFFLFF

v_call: TRBV10-3
clone_size: -
d_call: TRBD1
j_call: TRBJ1-5
cdr3_nt: TGTGCCATCAGCTCTACAGGGGATCAGCCCCAGCATTTT
cdr3_aa: CAISSTGDQPQHF

v_call: TRBV7-3
clone_size: -
d_call: -
j_call: TRBJ1-6
cdr3_nt: TGTGCCAGCAGACTAGGAGGGAGTTCACCCCTCCACTTT
cdr3_aa: CASRLGGSSPLHF

v_call: TRBV7-8
clone_size: -
d_call: -
j_call: TRBJ1-1
cdr3_nt: TGTGCCAGCAGCCGGACTAGCGTGGCCGGAGATACGCAGGCTTTCTTT
cdr3_aa: CASSRTSVAGDTQAFF